This TCR beta chain was recovered during a study of preoperative IRX-2 immunotherapy in early breast cancer. The treatment is: preoperative locoregional IRX-2 cytokine immunotherapy. The germline V and J ends were trimmed by 8 bases and 6 bases, with 14 bases remaining between them. The V gene's germline CDR1 is ENHRY and CDR2 SYGVKD. The CDR3 loop spans 13 amino acids. Data came from immunoSEQ multiplex PCR; TCRdb stores just in-frame clones and leaves some out. Of approximately 34,000 clones listed, 90% to 95% are singletons. The sequence derives from a human donor with breast cancer. The specimen was obtained from a patient treated with IRX-2 immunotherapy. The V gene is TRBV10-3, the J gene TRBJ2-1; D remains ambiguous. CDR3: CAIRSLQGNEQFF. The CDR3 region has the DNA TGTGCCATCCGAAGCTTACAAGGCAATGAGCAGTTCTTC.